The sample holds a few counts of the clone carrying this T cell receptor (beta chain). Its target is not known. The V end was cut by 4 bases, the J end by 3 bases, with 10 bases between. The CDR3 loop spans 13 amino acids. Germline CDR1 reads SGHDT; CDR2 reads YYEEEE. This specimen belongs to a study of cytomegalovirus exposure and HLA in healthy donors. At the level of the study: Counted in an early data release were about 85 million unique TCRs from HLA-typed donors.

Broader study findings: Exclusion applied to some V segments, including TRBV6-2 and TRBV6-3, as they were indistinguishable. As a later analysis showed, several of the most significant clusters appeared to be linked to common viral pathogens.

In the PCR, 60 Vbeta and 13 Jbeta primers were used. The repertoire was sequenced with immunoSEQ multiplex PCR; TCRdb's copy has only in-frame clones and lacks some. This sample has about 190,000 clones, with around 73% found just once. The source is a woman aged 25-40 years in good health and CMV-seropositive. J is TRBJ2-5 and V is TRBV5-6; TRBD1 might be the D (6 bases). Specimen: PBMCs. CDR3 DNA sequence: TGTGCCAGCAGCACGGACAGTAAAGAGACCCAGTACTTC. Protein product: CASSTDSKETQYF.